Following are 8 T cell receptor beta chains from one sample sequenced in a study of identical twins. Via MiXCR, TCRdb re-called the 5' RACE reads, giving one row per CDR3 protein. The sample includes about 890,000 distinct CDR3 sequences, 9% to 15% of them seen just once. The same data also went into a second study, on yellow fever vaccine responses in identical twins.

What was sequenced was PBMCs. The receptor set was obtained from a woman between 18 and 29 years old in good health.

The V and J genes are TRBV12-3 or TRBV12-4 and TRBJ2-7; no definite D call. This CDR3 has 13 amino acids. V dropped 6 bases and J dropped 3 bases, with 12 bases sitting between them. The CDR3, as DNA: TGTGCCAGCAGCGTCGACCCGGTCTACGAGCAGTACTTC. Translated, it gives CASSVDPVYEQYF.

This clonotype was counted between two and nine times. The genes are TRBV12-3 or TRBV12-4 and TRBJ2-1; tentative D call: TRBD2 (7 bases). CDR3 length equals 13 residues. The V end lost 6 bases, the J end lost 7 bases, and 13 bases lay between the germline ends. CDR3 DNA sequence: TGTGCCAGCAGAAGGGGGGAGGGTAATGAGCAGTTCTTC. Protein: CASRRGEGNEQFF.

The chain joins TRBV4-1 to TRBJ2-1, with 8 bases identical to TRBD2. CDR3 length equals 17 residues. Germline CDR1 reads MGHRA; CDR2 reads YSYEKL. V shed 1 base and J 4 bases; nucleotides not matched to a gene: 9. The CDR3 bases are TGCGCCAGCAGCCAAGGTACGGGAGGGTCCCTTTACAATGAGCAGTTCTTC. It yields the protein CASSQGTGGSLYNEQFF.

This clonotype was counted ten times or more. J is TRBJ2-1 and V is TRBV20-1; 11 positions match TRBD2. Per the germline V gene, CDR1 is DFQATT and CDR2 is SNEGSKA (reference sequence). CDR3 size: 16 residues. V lost 0 bases and J lost 1; bases outside the gene matches: 2. CDR3 nucleotides: TGCAGTGCTAGAGATCCTAGCGGGAGGTCCTACAATGAGCAGTTCTTC. The encoded protein is CSARDPSGRSYNEQFF.

This rearrangement joins TRBV12-3 or TRBV12-4 to TRBJ2-7; the match to TRBD2 covers 13 bases. The CDR3 length is 15 residues. V lost 7 bases and J lost 5; bases outside the gene matches: 8. Written as DNA, the CDR3 is TGTGCCAGCACCCTCCGGACTAGCGGGAGCAACGAGCAGTACTTC. It yields the protein CASTLRTSGSNEQYF.

The chain carries TRBV18 and TRBJ2-5, with TRBD1 as a possible D gene (6 bases). From germline, CDR1 is KGHSH and CDR2 LQKENI. V lost 6 bases, J lost 1 base, and 12 bases lay in between. This CDR3 spans 14 amino acids. CDR3 bases: TGTGCCAGCTCGGGGACATCTCCCCAAGAGACCCAGTACTTC. It is translated as CASSGTSPQETQYF.

CDR3 sequence reads: CASSLNRDIIYEQYF. CDR3 sequence (DNA): TGTGCCAGCAGCCTAAACCGGGACATAATATACGAGCAGTACTTC. The chain combines TRBV5-5 with TRBJ2-7; a possible D gene is TRBD1 (6 bases). Between the trimmed V and J ends, which lost 4 bases and 4 bases, there was a span of 18 bases. The CDR3 loop spans 15 amino acids. Germline V gene sequence: CDR1 SGHKS, CDR2 YYEKEE (reference sequence). Complete variable domain (other parts from reference TRBV5-5 and TRBJ2-7): DAGVTQSPTHLIKTRGQQVTLRCSPISGHKSVSWYQQVLGQGPQFIFQYYEKEERGRGNFPDRFSARQFPNYSSELNVNALLLGDSALYLCASSLNRDIIYEQYFGPGTRLTVT.

The chain carries TRBV5-1 and TRBJ2-1; D is unclear. CDR1 SGHRS and CDR2 YFSETQ come from the germline V gene. The CDR3 loop spans 14 amino acids. V lost 4 bases and J lost 4, with 12 bases in between. Here the CDR3 reads CASSPAEGYNEQFF. CDR3 in DNA: TGCGCCAGCAGCCCAGCAGAAGGGTACAATGAGCAGTTCTTC.